The clone carrying this T cell receptor beta chain came up many times. Its specificity is unknown. Used for diagnoses were clinical symptoms, serum thyroxine and TRAb, thyroid ultrasound and orbital computed tomography. There were TCR beta CDR3 regions amplified from RNA transcripts. An initial round of RT-PCR targeting the TCR CDR3 relied on the HTBI primer set. TCRdb re-derived calls from the multiplex PCR reads in MiXCR, one entry per CDR3 protein. The sample carries roughly 580,000 distinct CDR3 sequences, roughly 14% recorded once. This entry comes from a study of T cells in Graves' hyperthyroidism and ophthalmopathy. Trimming took 6 bases from V and 3 from J; bases not matched to a gene: 10. CDR1 is MDHEN, CDR2 SYDVKM, per germline. CDR3 length equals 15 residues. Whole-study results and caveats: Clonotypes that were expanded in thyroid above 0.001 mostly appeared in blood too. Model-based prediction identified ophthalmopathy a median around 6.7 months prior to its onset.

What was sequenced was blood. The origin of this receptor is a woman under 40 with Graves' hyperthyroidism that later progressed to Graves' ophthalmopathy. The V call is TRBV28, the J call TRBJ2-7; TRBD2 matches at 8 bases. The CDR3 DNA reads TGTGCCAGCAGCCCCACCGGGAGGGGTTTCTACGAGCAGTACTTC. Translated: CASSPTGRGFYEQYF.